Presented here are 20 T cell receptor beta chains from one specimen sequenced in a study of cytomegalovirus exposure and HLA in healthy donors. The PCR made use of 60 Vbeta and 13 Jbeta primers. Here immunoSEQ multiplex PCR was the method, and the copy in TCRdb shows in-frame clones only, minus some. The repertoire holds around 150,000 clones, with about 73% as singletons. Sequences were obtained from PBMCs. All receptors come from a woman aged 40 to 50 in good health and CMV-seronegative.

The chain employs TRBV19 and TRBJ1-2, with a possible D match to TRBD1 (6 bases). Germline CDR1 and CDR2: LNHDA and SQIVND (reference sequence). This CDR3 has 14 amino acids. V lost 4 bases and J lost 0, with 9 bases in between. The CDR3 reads CASSRTDANYGYTF. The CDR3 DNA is TGTGCCAGTAGTAGGACAGACGCTAACTATGGCTACACCTTC.

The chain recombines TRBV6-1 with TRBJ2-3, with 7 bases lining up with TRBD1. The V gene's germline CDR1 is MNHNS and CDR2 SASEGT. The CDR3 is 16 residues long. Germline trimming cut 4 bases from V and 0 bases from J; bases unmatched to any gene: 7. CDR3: CASSGWGQTSTDTQYF. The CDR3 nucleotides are TGTGCCAGCAGTGGGTGGGGACAGACTAGCACAGATACGCAGTATTTT.

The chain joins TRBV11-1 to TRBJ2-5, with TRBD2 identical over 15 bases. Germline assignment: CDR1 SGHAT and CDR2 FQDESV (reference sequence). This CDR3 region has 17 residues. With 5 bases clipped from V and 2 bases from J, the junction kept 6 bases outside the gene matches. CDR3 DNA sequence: TGTGCCAGCAGCCCGGGACTAGCGGGGGGAATACAAGAGACCCAGTACTTC. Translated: CASSPGLAGGIQETQYF.

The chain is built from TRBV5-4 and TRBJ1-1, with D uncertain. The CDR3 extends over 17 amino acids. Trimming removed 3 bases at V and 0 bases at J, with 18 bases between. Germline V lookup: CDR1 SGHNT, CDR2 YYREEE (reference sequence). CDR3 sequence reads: CASSSGGGRTLNTEAFF. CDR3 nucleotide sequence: TGTGCCAGCAGCTCTGGAGGAGGCAGAACCTTGAACACTGAAGCTTTCTTT.

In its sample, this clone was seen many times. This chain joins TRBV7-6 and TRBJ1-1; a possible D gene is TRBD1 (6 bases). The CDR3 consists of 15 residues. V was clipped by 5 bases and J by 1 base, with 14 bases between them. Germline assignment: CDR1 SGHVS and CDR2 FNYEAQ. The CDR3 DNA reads TGTGCCAGCAGCCCAACTATCAGGGGGAACACTGAAGCTTTCTTT. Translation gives CASSPTIRGNTEAFF.

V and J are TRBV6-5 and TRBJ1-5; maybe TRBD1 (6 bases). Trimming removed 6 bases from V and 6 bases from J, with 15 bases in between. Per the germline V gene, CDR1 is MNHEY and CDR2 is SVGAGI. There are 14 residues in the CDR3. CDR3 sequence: CASRKYRDGQPQHF. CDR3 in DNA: TGTGCCAGCAGAAAATACAGGGATGGTCAGCCCCAGCATTTT.

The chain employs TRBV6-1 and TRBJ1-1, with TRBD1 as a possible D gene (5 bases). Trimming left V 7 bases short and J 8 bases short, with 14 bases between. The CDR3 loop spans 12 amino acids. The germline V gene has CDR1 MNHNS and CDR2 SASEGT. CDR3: CASMYYAGEAFF. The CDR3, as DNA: TGTGCCAGCATGTACTACGCAGGGGAAGCTTTCTTT.

The CDR3 reads CASSQGTPAEQFF. The CDR3, as DNA: TGTGCCAGCAGCCAGGGGACCCCAGCAGAGCAGTTCTTC. This chain links TRBV7-9 with TRBJ2-1, with D possibly matching TRBD1 (6 bases). This CDR3 has 13 residues. Germline V gene lookup returns CDR1 SEHNR and CDR2 FQNEAQ (reference sequence). Trimming left V 5 bases short and J 10 bases short, with 15 bases between.

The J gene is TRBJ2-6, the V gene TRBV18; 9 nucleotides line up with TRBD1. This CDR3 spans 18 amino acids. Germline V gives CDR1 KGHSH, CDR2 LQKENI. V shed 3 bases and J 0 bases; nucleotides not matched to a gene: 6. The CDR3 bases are TGTGCCAGCTCACCCCGGACAGGGGCCGGCTCTGGGGCCAACGTCCTGACTTTC. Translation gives CASSPRTGAGSGANVLTF.

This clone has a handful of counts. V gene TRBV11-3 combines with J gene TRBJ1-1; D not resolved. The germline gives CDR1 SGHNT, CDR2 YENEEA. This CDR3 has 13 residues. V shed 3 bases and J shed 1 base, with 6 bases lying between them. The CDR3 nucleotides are TGTGCCAGCAGCTTGGCACCGAACACTGAAGCTTTCTTT. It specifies CASSLAPNTEAFF. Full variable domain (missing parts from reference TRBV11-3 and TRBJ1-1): EAGVVQSPRYKIIEKKQPVAFWCNPISGHNTLYWYLQNLGQGPELLIRYENEEAVDDSQLPKDRFSAERLKGVDSTLKIQPAELGDSAVYLCASSLAPNTEAFFGQGTRLTVV.

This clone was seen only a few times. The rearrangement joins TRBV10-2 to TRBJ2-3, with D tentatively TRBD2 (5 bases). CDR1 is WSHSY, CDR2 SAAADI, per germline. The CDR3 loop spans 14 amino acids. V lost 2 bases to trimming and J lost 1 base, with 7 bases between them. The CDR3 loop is CASSEMRGTDTQYF. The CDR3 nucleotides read TGCGCCAGCAGTGAGATGAGGGGCACAGATACGCAGTATTTT.

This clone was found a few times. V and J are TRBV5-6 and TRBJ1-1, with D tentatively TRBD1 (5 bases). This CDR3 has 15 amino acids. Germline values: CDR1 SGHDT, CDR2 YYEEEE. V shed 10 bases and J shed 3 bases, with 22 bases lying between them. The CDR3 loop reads CAVHPLGRADTEAFF. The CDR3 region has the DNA TGTGCCGTTCACCCTCTGGGCAGGGCAGACACTGAAGCTTTCTTT.

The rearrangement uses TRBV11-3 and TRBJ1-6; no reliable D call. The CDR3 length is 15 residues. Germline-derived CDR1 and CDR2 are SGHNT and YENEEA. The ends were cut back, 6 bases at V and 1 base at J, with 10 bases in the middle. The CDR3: CASRNTTSYNSPLHF. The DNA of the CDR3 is TGTGCCAGCAGGAACACGACTTCCTATAATTCACCCCTCCACTTT.

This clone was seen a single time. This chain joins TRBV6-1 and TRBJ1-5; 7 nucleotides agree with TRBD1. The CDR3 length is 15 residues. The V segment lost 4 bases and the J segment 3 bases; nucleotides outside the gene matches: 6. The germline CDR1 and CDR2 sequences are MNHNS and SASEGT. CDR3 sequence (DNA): TGTGCCAGCAGTGTGGGGCAGGGGGACAATCAGCCCCAGCATTTT. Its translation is CASSVGQGDNQPQHF.

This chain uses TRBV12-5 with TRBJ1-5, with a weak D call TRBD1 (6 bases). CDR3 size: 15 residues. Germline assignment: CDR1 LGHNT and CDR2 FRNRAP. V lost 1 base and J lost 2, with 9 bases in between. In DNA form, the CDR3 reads TGTGCTAGTGGTTTGGGACAGGCCCGCAATCAGCCCCAGCATTTT. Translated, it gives CASGLGQARNQPQHF.

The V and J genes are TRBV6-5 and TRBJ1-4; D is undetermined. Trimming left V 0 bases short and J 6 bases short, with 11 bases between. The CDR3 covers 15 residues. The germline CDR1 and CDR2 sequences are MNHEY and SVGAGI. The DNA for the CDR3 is TGTGCCAGCAGTTACTCGTTGGTGGGAGATGAAAAACTGTTTTTT. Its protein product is CASSYSLVGDEKLFF.

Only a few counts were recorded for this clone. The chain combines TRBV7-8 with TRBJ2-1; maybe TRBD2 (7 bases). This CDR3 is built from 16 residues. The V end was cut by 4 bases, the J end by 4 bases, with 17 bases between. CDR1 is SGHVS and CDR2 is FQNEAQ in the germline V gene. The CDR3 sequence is CASSSRRGGPYNEQFF. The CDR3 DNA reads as TGTGCCAGCAGCTCCAGGCGCGGGGGCCCGTACAATGAGCAGTTCTTC.

The CDR3 coding sequence is TGTGCCAGCAGACGGGGGGAGGGAGAGACCCAGTACTTC. As protein: CASRRGEGETQYF. The gene calls are TRBV6-1 and TRBJ2-5; TRBD2 agrees at 7 bases. The CDR3 contains 13 residues. Germline V gene lookup returns CDR1 MNHNS and CDR2 SASEGT. V dropped 6 bases and J dropped 4; count of bases not matched to a gene: 5.

Written as DNA, the CDR3 is TGCAGCGTTGTGGGCAGGACTGGAAACACCATATATTTT. The encoded protein is CSVVGRTGNTIYF. The genes are TRBV29-1 and TRBJ1-3; D gene ambiguous. Germline assignment: CDR1 SQVTM and CDR2 ANQGSEA. The CDR3 is 13 residues long. Trimming stripped 4 bases from V and 2 bases from J, with 9 bases between.

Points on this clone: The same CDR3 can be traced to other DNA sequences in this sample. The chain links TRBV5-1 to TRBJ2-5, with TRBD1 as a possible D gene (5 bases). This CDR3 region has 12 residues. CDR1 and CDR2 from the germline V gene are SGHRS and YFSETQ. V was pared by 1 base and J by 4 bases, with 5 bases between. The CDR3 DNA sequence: TGCGCCAGCAGCTTGAGGGGAGAGACCCAGTACTTC. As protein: CASSLRGETQYF.